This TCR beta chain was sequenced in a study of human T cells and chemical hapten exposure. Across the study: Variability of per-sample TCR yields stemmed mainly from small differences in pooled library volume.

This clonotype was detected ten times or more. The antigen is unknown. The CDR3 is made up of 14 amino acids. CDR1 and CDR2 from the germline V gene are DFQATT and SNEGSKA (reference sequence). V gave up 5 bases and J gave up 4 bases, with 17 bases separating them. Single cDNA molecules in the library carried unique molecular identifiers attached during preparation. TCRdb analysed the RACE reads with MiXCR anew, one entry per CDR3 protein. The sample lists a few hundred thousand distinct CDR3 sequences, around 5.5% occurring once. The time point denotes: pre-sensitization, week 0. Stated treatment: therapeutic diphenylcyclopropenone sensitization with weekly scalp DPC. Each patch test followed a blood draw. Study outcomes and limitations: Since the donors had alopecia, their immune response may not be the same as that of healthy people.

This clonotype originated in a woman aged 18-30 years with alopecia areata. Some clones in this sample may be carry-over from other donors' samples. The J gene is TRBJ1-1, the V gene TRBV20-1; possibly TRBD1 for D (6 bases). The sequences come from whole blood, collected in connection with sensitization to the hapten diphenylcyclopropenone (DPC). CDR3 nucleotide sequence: TGCAGTGCTCAACAGGGCGCGACTGGCACTGAAGCTTTCTTT. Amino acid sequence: CSAQQGATGTEAFF.